The next 15 T cell receptor beta chains were all read from a single sample in a study of OX40 agonist ivuxolimab in advanced cancers. TCRdb's copy holds only in-frame clones and misses some; the assay was immunoSEQ multiplex PCR. The table includes about 88,000 clones, roughly 89% detected once. Sequenced material: CD4+ or CD8+ T cells sorted from blood, taken in a trial of the OX40 agonist ivuxolimab. The receptors derive from an adult with an advanced solid tumor such as melanoma, head and neck, liver or kidney cancer.

The chain is built from TRBV15 and TRBJ1-2, with D tentatively TRBD1 (6 bases). Trimming left V 0 bases short and J 0 bases short, with 11 bases between. CDR3 length: 16 residues. Germline lookup yields CDR1 LNHNV and CDR2 YYDKDF (reference sequence). The CDR3 loop is CATSRDQGGANYGYTF. The CDR3 DNA reads TGTGCCACCAGCAGAGATCAAGGGGGAGCTAACTATGGCTACACCTTC.

In its sample, this clone is medium-sized. This chain uses TRBV9 with TRBJ2-7; tentatively, D is TRBD1 or TRBD2 (6 bases each). V dropped 0 bases and J dropped 3 bases, with 16 bases sitting between them. CDR1 and CDR2 (germline): SGDLS, YYNGEE. The CDR3 is made up of 16 amino acids. The CDR3: CASSVGPGGGNYEQYF. CDR3 DNA: TGTGCCAGCAGCGTAGGACCTGGGGGCGGGAACTACGAGCAGTACTTC.

The chain uses TRBV19 and TRBJ2-7, with a possible D match to TRBD2 (6 bases). There are 14 residues in the CDR3. In germline, CDR1 is LNHDA, CDR2 SQIVND (reference sequence). V lost 4 bases, J lost 2 bases, and 12 bases lay in between. In DNA form, the CDR3 reads TGTGCCAGTAGTACCCCGGGGGTTCCCTACGAGCAGTACTTC. Protein sequence: CASSTPGVPYEQYF.

J is TRBJ1-1 and V is TRBV5-1, with D uncertain. Per germline, CDR1 SGHRS and CDR2 YFSETQ. V lost 0 bases, J lost 4 bases, and 7 bases lay in between. The CDR3 length is 13 residues. The chain's CDR3 is CASSLGRATEAFF. In DNA form, the CDR3 reads TGCGCCAGCAGCTTGGGGCGGGCCACTGAAGCTTTCTTT.

The chain couples TRBV6-1 to TRBJ1-2, with TRBD1 matching over 7 bases. Looked up from germline, CDR1 is MNHNS and CDR2 is SASEGT. The J segment lost 2 bases and the V segment lost 3 bases, leaving 0 bases of the junction unmatched. The CDR3 has 13 amino acids. CDR3 in DNA: TGTGCCAGCAGTGAGGACAGGAACTATGGCTACACCTTC. Translated: CASSEDRNYGYTF.

V usage is TRBV7-9 and J usage is TRBJ2-5; TRBD1 aligns across 8 bases. Germline V gene data show CDR1 as SEHNR and CDR2 as FQNEAQ (reference sequence). Unmatched junction bases numbered 6, after V lost 5 bases and J lost 1 base. The CDR3 sequence is 15 residues long. The DNA for the CDR3 is TGTGCCAGCAGCCACAGGACAGGGCCCCAAGAGACCCAGTACTTC. Translation gives CASSHRTGPQETQYF.

This sequence joins TRBV19 and TRBJ2-1; no clear D gene. Per the germline V gene, CDR1 is LNHDA and CDR2 is SQIVND (reference sequence). V lost 7 bases and J 0 bases, leaving 13 bases between the germline ends. CDR3 length: 15 amino acids. This chain's CDR3 is CASKPARSSYNEQFF. The DNA of the CDR3 is TGTGCCAGTAAACCGGCCCGGAGCTCCTACAATGAGCAGTTCTTC.

The V call is TRBV7-2, the J call TRBJ2-7, with 9 bases lining up with TRBD2. The germline V gene encodes CDR1 SGHTA and CDR2 FQGNSA. The CDR3 is 16 residues long. V was clipped by 3 bases and J by 2 bases; unmatched bases: 8. CDR3: CASSLLPTSGAYEQYF. The DNA for the CDR3 is TGTGCCAGCAGCTTGTTACCGACTAGCGGCGCCTACGAGCAGTACTTC.

The chain has TRBV4-2 and TRBJ2-3; D unresolved. Germline CDR1 LGHNA, CDR2 YNFKEQ. This CDR3 is built from 15 residues. The V end lost 0 bases, the J end lost 4 bases, and 11 bases lay between the germline ends. The CDR3 reads CASSQDSRTSDTQYF. CDR3 DNA sequence: TGTGCCAGCAGCCAAGATAGCCGCACCTCAGATACGCAGTATTTT.

This chain connects TRBV30 to TRBJ1-2; tentative D call: TRBD1 (5 bases). Germline V lookup: CDR1 GTSNPN, CDR2 SVGIG (reference sequence). The V end was cut by 2 bases, the J end by 5 bases, with 15 bases between. The CDR3 has 14 amino acids. The CDR3 reads CAWSPTGTVYGYTF. The CDR3 DNA reads as TGTGCCTGGAGTCCCACCGGGACGGTGTATGGCTACACCTTC.

This clone was counted between two and nine times. This chain uses TRBV9 with TRBJ1-4, with a possible D match to TRBD1 (6 bases). Germline V gene lookup returns CDR1 SGDLS and CDR2 YYNGEE. The CDR3 is 14 amino acids. The V end was cut by 4 bases, the J end by 8 bases, with 15 bases between. CDR3 nucleotides: TGTGCCAGCAGCTCCCATGGGGGGGGCGAAAAACTGTTTTTT. The encoded protein is CASSSHGGGEKLFF.

The chain has TRBV19 and TRBJ2-3, with 8 nucleotides matching TRBD2. Germline V gives CDR1 LNHDA, CDR2 SQIVND (reference sequence). The V segment lost 5 bases and the J segment 1 base; nucleotides outside the gene matches: 5. This CDR3 has 15 amino acids. The CDR3 protein is CASSLAGGGTDTQYF. In DNA, the CDR3 is TGTGCCAGTAGTTTGGCGGGAGGAGGCACAGATACGCAGTATTTT. Based on the CDR3 plus reference TRBV19 and TRBJ2-3, the full variable domain is DGGITQSPKYLFRKEGQNVTLSCEQNLNHDAMYWYRQDPGQGLRLIYYSQIVNDFQKGDIAEGYSVSREKKESFPLTVTSAQKNPTAFYLCASSLAGGGTDTQYFGPGTRLTVL.

The genes are TRBV6-6 and TRBJ2-5; TRBD2 agrees at 10 bases. Trimming at V came to 10 bases and at J to 1 base, leaving 12 bases not matched to a gene. The CDR3 has 16 residues. CDR1 MNHNY and CDR2 SVGAGI come from the germline V gene (reference sequence). The CDR3 region has the DNA TGTGCCACCGGGTTGGCGGCTAGCGGGGGCCAAGAGACCCAGTACTTC. Residues: CATGLAASGGQETQYF.

CDR3 sequence: CASSEHRLGEQYF. The CDR3 region has the DNA TGTGCCAGCAGTGAACACAGGCTGGGAGAGCAGTACTTC. The rearrangement uses TRBV2 and TRBJ2-7; maybe TRBD1 (5 bases). The CDR3 sequence is 13 residues long. Looked up from germline, CDR1 is SNHLY and CDR2 is FYNNEI. V was cut by 2 bases and J by 7 bases, with 12 bases left in between.

The rearrangement links TRBV18 to TRBJ1-2; D perhaps matches TRBD1 (6 bases). The CDR3 is 14 amino acids. In germline, CDR1 is KGHSH, CDR2 LQKENI. Trimming took 3 bases from V and 2 from J, leaving 10 bases between them. The CDR3 nucleotides read TGTGCCAGCTCACCCACAGGGTCCAACTATGGCTACACCTTC. This encodes CASSPTGSNYGYTF.